The 21 T cell receptor beta chains below all came from one sample that was sequenced in a study of blood T cells in healthy people across ages. Next came a second PCR, run for roughly 7 to 12 cycles, which used a sample-barcoded 5' primer along with a J-beta primer mix. TCRdb reprocessed the 5' RACE reads via MiXCR and lists one record per CDR3 protein. In the table there are around 970,000 distinct CDR3 sequences, around 54% of which are singletons. The sample comprised blood. These receptors were collected from a woman aged 55-69 years in good health.

In DNA, the CDR3 is TGTGCCAGGTCGCGCCGACAGGGGTTCGAGCAGTACTTC. The encoded protein is CARSRRQGFEQYF. The rearrangement joins TRBV27 to TRBJ2-4; 8 bases are shared with TRBD1. The J call is uncertain, as TRBJ2-7 better fits the DNA end. This CDR3 region has 13 residues. Germline CDR1 reads MNHEY; CDR2 reads SMNVEV (reference sequence).

This clonotype was detected only a few times. The chain is built from TRBV10-3 and TRBJ2-1, with D uncertain. The ends were cut back, 4 bases at V and 7 bases at J, with 11 bases in the middle. Germline-derived CDR1 and CDR2 are ENHRY and SYGVKD. CDR3 length equals 13 residues. The chain's CDR3 is CAISGTRPNEQFF. As DNA, the CDR3 is TGTGCCATCAGTGGTACCCGCCCTAATGAGCAGTTCTTC.

The chain uses TRBV6-5 and TRBJ2-1, with D perhaps TRBD2 (6 bases). Germline V CDR1 and CDR2: MNHEY, SVGAGI. Trimming shortened V by 4 bases and J by 9 bases, and 16 bases separated the two germline ends. The CDR3 sequence is 14 residues long. In nucleotides, the CDR3 is TGTGCCAGCAGTTTAACTAGCCCCTGGTCTGAGCAGTTCTTC. As protein: CASSLTSPWSEQFF.

The CDR3 region is CASSPEATSSTDTQYF. In DNA, the CDR3 is TGTGCCAGCTCACCCGAGGCAACCTCGAGCACAGATACGCAGTATTTT. The rearrangement links TRBV18 to TRBJ2-3; D gene unclear. V was trimmed by 3 bases and J by 0 bases, leaving 13 bases between them. The CDR3 has 16 residues. Germline values: CDR1 KGHSH, CDR2 LQKENI.

J is TRBJ2-7 and V is TRBV20-1, with 9 positions matching TRBD2. CDR3 length: 13 amino acids. After removal of 5 bases from V and 2 bases from J, the junction contained 4 bases not matched to a gene. Germline CDR1 reads DFQATT; CDR2 reads SNEGSKA (reference sequence). The CDR3 spells CSAWRTSAYEQYF. The CDR3 nucleotides read TGCAGTGCTTGGAGGACTAGCGCCTACGAGCAGTACTTC.

The genes are TRBV7-8 and TRBJ2-1; TRBD2 matches at 9 bases. This CDR3 contains 16 residues. The germline CDR1 and CDR2 sequences are SGHVS and FQNEAQ. V lost 2 bases and J lost 1; bases outside the gene matches: 3. CDR3 amino acids: CASSLRLAESYNEQFF. DNA for the CDR3: TGTGCCAGCAGCTTAAGACTAGCGGAATCCTACAATGAGCAGTTCTTC.

The chain employs TRBV28 and TRBJ2-3; D not certain. The CDR3 is 13 amino acids. Trimming cost V 4 bases and J 1 base, with 6 bases left between them. Germline V lookup: CDR1 MDHEN, CDR2 SYDVKM. The CDR3 region has the DNA TGTGCCAGCAGTTCCCCGGGCACAGATACGCAGTATTTT. It encodes CASSSPGTDTQYF.

In this sample, this clonotype turned up a few times. CDR3 DNA: TGCGCCAGCAGCCAAGGCTCCGCGGGAGCACCCATACACGAGCAGTACTTC. Its translation is CASSQGSAGAPIHEQYF. This chain uses TRBV4-1 with TRBJ2-5, with 7 bases aligning to TRBD2. TRBJ2-7 matches the DNA end more closely, so the J call is doubtful. CDR1 MGHRA and CDR2 YSYEKL come from the germline V gene. This CDR3 region has 17 residues.

V is TRBV4-2 and J is TRBJ2-5, with TRBD1 matching 7 bases. Losses at the gene ends were 2 bases for V and 6 bases for J; bases not matched to a gene: 9. Germline V gene lookup returns CDR1 LGHNA and CDR2 YNFKEQ. This CDR3 is built from 15 residues. The CDR3 region has the DNA TGTGCCAGCAGCCAAAATTTAGACAGGGTAAAGACCCAGTACTTC. Its protein is CASSQNLDRVKTQYF.

This clonotype has only a few counts. The V call is TRBV20-1, the J call TRBJ2-7; the match to TRBD1 covers 9 bases. The CDR3 is 15 residues long. The ends lost 0 bases at V and 3 bases at J; junction bases unmatched: 6. Looked up from germline, CDR1 is DFQATT and CDR2 is SNEGSKA (reference sequence). DNA of the CDR3: TGCAGTGCTAGAGACCCCAGGACAGGGGACTACGAGCAGTACTTC. It translates to CSARDPRTGDYEQYF.

This clonotype occurred a few times. The chain is built from TRBV29-1 and TRBJ2-7, with 7 bases identical to TRBD2. The CDR3 length is 13 residues. CDR1 is SQVTM, CDR2 ANQGSEA, per germline. V lost 3 bases and J lost 10; bases outside the gene matches: 12. This chain's CDR3 is CSVEGRLGGSQYF. Here the CDR3 DNA reads TGCAGCGTTGAGGGGCGACTCGGGGGGTCCCAGTACTTC.

This clonotype was counted only a few times. The chain combines TRBV6-5 with TRBJ2-2, with D maybe TRBD2 (5 bases). CDR3 length equals 16 residues. V lost 8 bases to trimming and J lost 5 bases, with 21 bases between them. CDR1 and CDR2 (germline): MNHEY, SVGAGI. The CDR3 here is CASAQLDLVRTGELFF. The DNA for the CDR3 is TGTGCCAGCGCCCAATTGGACTTAGTAAGGACCGGGGAGCTGTTTTTT.

This clonotype was seen only a few times. The chain recombines TRBV29-1 with TRBJ1-4; D gene ambiguous. The CDR3 is made up of 11 amino acids. Germline-derived CDR1 and CDR2 are SQVTM and ANQGSEA. V was cut by 5 bases and J by 6 bases, with 7 bases left in between. CDR3: CSVPRDEKLFF. The CDR3 coding sequence is TGCAGCGTTCCGAGGGATGAAAAACTGTTTTTT.

The chain couples TRBV7-8 to TRBJ1-1, with D perhaps matching TRBD1 (5 bases). Trimming took 5 bases from V and 6 from J, leaving 10 bases between them. Germline V gene sequence: CDR1 SGHVS, CDR2 FQNEAQ. The length of the CDR3 is 12 residues. The CDR3 spells CASSVIRAEAFF. In nucleotides, the CDR3 is TGTGCCAGCAGCGTGATCAGGGCTGAAGCTTTCTTT.

This clonotype was counted a few times. The chain uses TRBV7-2 and TRBJ2-1; D is undetermined. Trimming pared 3 bases from V and 4 bases from J, leaving 10 bases between. Germline V gives CDR1 SGHTA, CDR2 FQGNSA. This CDR3 has 14 residues. This CDR3 reads CASSFPYRYNEQFF. Written as DNA, the CDR3 is TGTGCCAGCAGCTTTCCCTACCGATACAATGAGCAGTTCTTC.

This chain joins TRBV6-5 and TRBJ2-5; TRBD2 might be the D (6 bases). The end of the DNA is better explained by TRBJ2-7, so the J call may be wrong. The CDR3 loop spans 14 amino acids. Germline assignment: CDR1 MNHEY and CDR2 SVGAGI. As DNA, the CDR3 is TGTGCCAGCAGTCCTCTAGGGACTGGTAACGAGCAGTACTTC. It is translated as CASSPLGTGNEQYF.

The chain couples TRBV4-2 to TRBJ2-1; unclear D gene. The CDR3 runs to 15 residues. The germline CDR1 and CDR2 sequences are LGHNA and YNFKEQ. Trimming left V 0 bases short and J 5 bases short, with 11 bases between. CDR3: CASSQDSSLHNEQFF. The CDR3 nucleotides are TGTGCCAGCAGCCAAGATTCTAGTCTGCACAATGAGCAGTTCTTC.

The J gene is TRBJ2-4, the V gene TRBV30; no clear D. With the DNA end fitting TRBJ2-7 better, the J assignment may be wrong. This CDR3 is 11 amino acids long. CDR1 and CDR2 from the germline V gene are GTSNPN and SVGIG (reference sequence). The CDR3 coding sequence is TGTGCCTGGATCTTTGGGTGCGAGCAGTACTTC. It specifies CAWIFGCEQYF.

This clonotype was observed a handful of times. The rearrangement uses TRBV9 and TRBJ2-5; the D is unclear. The CDR3 is 13 residues long. Germline values: CDR1 SGDLS, CDR2 YYNGEE. V was cut by 0 bases and J by 5 bases, with 8 bases left in between. CDR3 coding DNA: TGTGCCAGCAGCGTAGAAGGGTTTGAGACCCAGTACTTC. It yields the protein CASSVEGFETQYF.

The table lists this clonotype with a count of one. V usage is TRBV20-1 and J usage is TRBJ2-5; D is unresolved. Germline lookup yields CDR1 DFQATT and CDR2 SNEGSKA (reference sequence). V was trimmed by 4 bases and J by 4 bases, leaving 19 bases between them. This CDR3 region has 15 residues. CDR3 loop: CSANALLGPGETQYF. The DNA of the CDR3 is TGCAGTGCTAATGCCCTCCTGGGTCCGGGAGAGACCCAGTACTTC.

This clonotype has only one observation. The chain links TRBV12-3 or TRBV12-4 to TRBJ1-2; D is ambiguous. The V gene lost 5 bases and the J gene lost 4 bases, with 14 bases spanning the gap. The length of the CDR3 is 14 residues. DNA for the CDR3: TGTGCCAGCAGTGAGGCGAGGGATACCTATGGCTACACCTTC. It encodes CASSEARDTYGYTF.